This TCR beta chain was identified during a study of blood T cell repertoires in COVID-19. Clones were sequenced by immunoSEQ multiplex PCR, and TCRdb holds only the in-frame ones, with some missing. Among a few hundred thousand clones, 85% were seen once, and the ten largest hold 3.5% to 4%. V shed 6 bases and J shed 7 bases, with 21 bases lying between them. Per germline, CDR1 SGHAT and CDR2 FQDESV (reference sequence). The CDR3 length is 16 residues. This receptor was identified in a young woman with acute or convalescent COVID-19. Source material: peripheral blood. The rearrangement uses TRBV11-1 and TRBJ2-2, with D perhaps TRBD2 (6 bases). CDR3 sequence: CASRLGAGPSVGELFF. DNA of the CDR3: TGTGCCAGCAGACTAGGCGCGGGGCCCAGCGTCGGGGAGCTGTTTTTT.